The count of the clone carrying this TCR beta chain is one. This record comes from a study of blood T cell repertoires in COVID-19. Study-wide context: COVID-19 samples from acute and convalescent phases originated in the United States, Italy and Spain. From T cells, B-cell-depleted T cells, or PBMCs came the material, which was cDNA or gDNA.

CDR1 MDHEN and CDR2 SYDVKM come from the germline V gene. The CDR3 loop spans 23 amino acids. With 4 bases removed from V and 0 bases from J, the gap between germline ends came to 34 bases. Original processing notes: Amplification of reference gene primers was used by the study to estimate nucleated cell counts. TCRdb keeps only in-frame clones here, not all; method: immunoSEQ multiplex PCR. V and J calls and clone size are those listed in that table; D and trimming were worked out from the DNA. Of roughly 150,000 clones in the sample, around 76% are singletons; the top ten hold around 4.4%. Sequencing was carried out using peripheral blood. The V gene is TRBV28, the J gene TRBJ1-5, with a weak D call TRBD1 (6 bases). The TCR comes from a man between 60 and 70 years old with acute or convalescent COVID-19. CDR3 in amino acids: CASSSKGRVRGRSWTNSNQPQHF. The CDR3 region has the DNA TGTGCCAGCAGTTCCAAAGGTAGGGTCAGGGGCCGCAGTTGGACAAATAGCAATCAGCCCCAGCATTTT.